The 8 T cell receptor beta chains below all came from one sample that was sequenced in a study of T cells after somatic rescue of genetic block (dated by TCRdb to about 2020). The library was prepared using the immunoSEQ multiplex PCR assay. Entries here come from immuneACCESS through TCRdb and include only in-frame sequences with V and J called. Some clones fail to appear in such tables; in the studies checked, an unresolved V gene covers under half of the shortfall, and the cause of the remainder is unknown. This sample is represented by 10,000 or so clones; about two thirds of them were singletons. The leading ten clones occupy roughly 12% of the sample. The sequenced sample was peripheral blood mononuclear cells (PBMCs). These receptors originate from a boy between 10 and 17 years old.

In its sample, this clone was seen a few times. The V and J genes are TRBV30 and TRBJ1-1; the D gene is possibly TRBD1 (5 bases). In germline, CDR1 is GTSNPN, CDR2 SVGIG (reference sequence). The CDR3 is made up of 13 amino acids. V was trimmed by 2 bases and J by 1 base, leaving 8 bases between them. The CDR3 spells CAWSWQGNTEAFF. CDR3 bases: TGTGCCTGGAGTTGGCAGGGGAACACTGAAGCTTTCTTT.

The chain links TRBV11-3 to TRBJ2-1; 7 bases fit TRBD2. The germline CDR1 and CDR2 sequences are SGHNT and YENEEA. This CDR3 contains 15 residues. The J segment lost 1 base and the V segment lost 5 bases, leaving 5 bases of the junction unmatched. In DNA, the CDR3 is TGTGCCAGCAGCCTTAGCGGGCCTTCCTACAATGAGCAGTTCTTC. This sequence encodes CASSLSGPSYNEQFF. The full variable domain, with the rest looked up from reference TRBV11-3 and TRBJ2-1, is EAGVVQSPRYKIIEKKQPVAFWCNPISGHNTLYWYLQNLGQGPELLIRYENEEAVDDSQLPKDRFSAERLKGVDSTLKIQPAELGDSAVYLCASSLSGPSYNEQFFGPGTRLTVL.

The chain carries TRBV7-9 and TRBJ1-5; D unresolved. The ends were cut back, 2 bases at V and 0 bases at J, with 14 bases in the middle. CDR1 and CDR2 from the germline V gene are SEHNR and FQNEAQ (reference sequence). There are 17 residues in the CDR3. The CDR3 region is CASSLSSWTSSNQPQHF. CDR3 nucleotide sequence: TGTGCCAGCAGCTTATCATCTTGGACCTCTAGCAATCAGCCCCAGCATTTT.

V gene TRBV18 combines with J gene TRBJ2-1, with D hard to call. Germline lookup yields CDR1 KGHSH and CDR2 LQKENI. The CDR3 consists of 13 residues. The V and J ends lost 3 bases and 6 bases respectively, with 9 bases between them. CDR3 residues: CASSPGILNEQFF. The CDR3 nucleotides read TGTGCCAGCTCACCGGGCATACTCAATGAGCAGTTCTTC.

The chain links TRBV5-1 to TRBJ2-1; D gene uncertain. CDR3 size: 15 residues. Germline lookup yields CDR1 SGHRS and CDR2 YFSETQ. Trimming shortened V by 5 bases and J by 8 bases, and 20 bases separated the two germline ends. The CDR3 nucleotides are TGCGCCAGCAGGCCAATTCTGGGGAATACGTATGAGCAGTTCTTC. This encodes CASRPILGNTYEQFF.

This chain links TRBV7-9 with TRBJ2-4; 14 bases match TRBD2. From germline, CDR1 is SEHNR and CDR2 FQNEAQ (reference sequence). The CDR3 totals 18 residues. V lost 0 bases and J lost 8; bases outside the gene matches: 9. The CDR3 spells CASSLAPTSGRARDIQYF. Written as DNA, the CDR3 is TGTGCCAGCAGCTTAGCCCCGACTAGCGGGAGGGCTCGAGACATTCAGTACTTC.

This clone was found once. J is TRBJ2-2 and V is TRBV9, with 7 bases fitting TRBD2. After removal of 1 base from V and 0 bases from J, the junction contained 6 bases not matched to a gene. The CDR3 length is 17 residues. Germline CDR1 is SGDLS and CDR2 is YYNGEE. The CDR3 DNA follows: TGTGCCAGCAGCGTAACCCCTGGGGGGGCGAACACCGGGGAGCTGTTTTTT. Translating gives CASSVTPGGANTGELFF.

This clone turned up a few times. The DNA of the CDR3 is TGTGCCAGCAGCCAAGGAGGGAAAGAGACCCAGTACTTC. Its translation is CASSQGGKETQYF. The gene calls are TRBV6-5 and TRBJ2-5; tentatively, D is TRBD2 (6 bases). The CDR3 runs to 13 residues. Germline V gene sequence: CDR1 MNHEY, CDR2 SVGAGI. V was clipped by 6 bases and J by 3 bases, with 11 bases between them.